Listed below are T cell receptor beta chains from one sample, sequenced in a study of blood T cell repertoires in COVID-19. Generated by immunoSEQ multiplex PCR, the TCRdb table keeps only in-frame clones and is missing some. The sample lists over 200,000 clones; 65% to 90% were seen once. The sample taken for sequencing was PBMCs or T cells enriched from blood (not recorded which). The source of these receptors is a man between 18 and 29 years old who had recovered from COVID-19. Each CDR3 is given with its conserved first and last residue. A D gene is named only where the DNA matches it firmly. The listing skips clone size in some rows; elsewhere it reads once, few, many or a size class.

J gene | CDR3 length | D gene | clone size | V gene | CDR3 DNA | CDR3 protein
TRBJ1-2 | 15 | . | few | TRBV19 | TGTGCCAGTAGTATAGTGGCGGGGCAGAATTATGGCTACACCTTC | CASSIVAGQNYGYTF
TRBJ1-1 | 14 | . | once | TRBV3-1/TRBV3-2 | TGTGCCAGCAGCCATCCCCAGGGGAACACTGAAGCTTTCTTT | CASSHPQGNTEAFF
TRBJ1-2 | 15 | . | . | TRBV28 | TGTGCCAGCAGTTCCCAACCGGGGACACGTGGTGGCTACACCTTC | CASSSQPGTRGGYTF
TRBJ1-6 | 14 | . | . | TRBV7-8 | TGTGCCAGCAGGTTTGACACAATGCAGGGGTACCTCCACTTT | CASRFDTMQGYLHF
TRBJ2-1 | 18 | TRBD2 | . | TRBV15 | TGTGCCACCAGCAGAGAGGCGGCTAGCGGGAGGGCCGGGAATGAGCAGTTCTTC | CATSREAASGRAGNEQFF
TRBJ2-5 | 16 | TRBD2 | . | TRBV7-9 | TGTGCCAGCAGCTTCGGGACTAGCGGTCCAAAAGAGACCCAGTACTTC | CASSFGTSGPKETQYF
TRBJ2-4 | 16 | . | . | TRBV28 | TGTGCCAGCAGTGCACTTACAGGGCTAGCCAAAAACATTCAGTACTTC | CASSALTGLAKNIQYF
TRBJ2-7 | 11 | . | . | TRBV12-3/TRBV12-4 | TGTGCCAGCAGCCCCGGCGGGGAGCAGTACTTC | CASSPGGEQYF
TRBJ2-3 | 16 | TRBD2 | . | TRBV11-3 | TGTGCCAGCAGCTCCCTAGCGGCCCCTACGGCAGATACGCAGTATTTT | CASSSLAAPTADTQYF
TRBJ2-3 | 15 | TRBD2 | . | TRBV3-1/TRBV3-2 | TGTGCCAGCAGCCAAACTAGCGGGGTCACAGATACGCAGTATTTT | CASSQTSGVTDTQYF
TRBJ1-5 | 14 | . | . | TRBV19 | TGTGCCAGTAGCCAGGACAGCCGTCCTGAGCCCCAGCATTTT | CASSQDSRPEPQHF
TRBJ1-3 | 17 | . | . | TRBV7-2 | TGTGCCAGCAGCTTAGTCGGTATCTCGATCTCTGGAAACACCATATATTTT | CASSLVGISISGNTIYF
TRBJ2-7 | 14 | TRBD1 | . | TRBV2 | TGTGCCGGAAAGGAGGACAGGGAAGGATACGAGCAGTACTTC | CAGKEDREGYEQYF
TRBJ1-6 | 16 | TRBD1 | . | TRBV4-1 | TGCGCCAGCAGCCCACTAGGGACAGCTACTAATTCACCCCTCCACTTT | CASSPLGTATNSPLHF
TRBJ1-1 | 14 | . | . | TRBV6-2/TRBV6-3 | TGTGCCAGCAGTGCGGGGTCATGGAGCACTGAAGCTTTCTTT | CASSAGSWSTEAFF
TRBJ1-6 | 15 | . | . | TRBV4-1 | TGCGCCAGCAGCCAAGACACCAGAAGTAATTCACCCCTCCACTTT | CASSQDTRSNSPLHF
TRBJ1-1 | 13 | . | . | TRBV10-3 | TGTGCCACCCACCGGGACACCAGGGCTGAAGCTTTCTTT | CATHRDTRAEAFF
TRBJ2-7 | 13 | . | once | TRBV2 | TGTGCCACCGAGAACCTCACGTCCTACGAGCAGTACTTC | CATENLTSYEQYF
TRBJ2-1 | 13 | . | . | TRBV2 | TGTGCCAGCAGTGGGCTGCCCTACAATGAGCAGTTCTTC | CASSGLPYNEQFF
TRBJ2-3 | 15 | TRBD1 | . | TRBV5-8 | TGTGCCAGCAGCCTAACAGGGGGCGGAACAGATACGCAGTATTTT | CASSLTGGGTDTQYF
TRBJ2-1 | 14 | . | . | TRBV19 | TGTGCCAGTAGTATGAGCGGTATCTACAATGAGCAGTTCTTC | CASSMSGIYNEQFF
TRBJ2-2 | 15 | . | . | TRBV5-1 | TGCGCCAGCAGCTTAGCCAGGGGTCGGAGCGGGGAGCTGTTTTTT | CASSLARGRSGELFF
TRBJ2-1 | 16 | TRBD2 | . | TRBV18 | TGTGCCAGCTCACCACGTCAACTAGCGGGCGCCTATGAGCAGTTCTTC | CASSPRQLAGAYEQFF
TRBJ1-3 | 15 | . | . | TRBV18 | TGTGCCAGCTCTCTTCAAGACAACTCTGGAAACACCATATATTTT | CASSLQDNSGNTIYF
TRBJ1-1 | 14 | . | . | TRBV5-1 | TGCGCCAGCAGCTTTTCATCCCGGGACACTGAAGCTTTCTTT | CASSFSSRDTEAFF
TRBJ2-1 | 13 | . | . | TRBV4-1 | TGCGCCAGCAGCCAAGATGAGTGGGCTGAGCAGTTCTTC | CASSQDEWAEQFF
TRBJ2-3 | 20 | TRBD2 | few | TRBV5-4 | TGTGCCAGCAGCTTGGAACGGACTAGCGGGGTTGTAAAGAGCACAGATACGCAGTATTTT | CASSLERTSGVVKSTDTQYF
TRBJ2-4 | 17 | . | . | TRBV4-1 | TGCGCCAGCAGCCAAGGGGTACAGGGTGGGTCCAAAAACATTCAGTACTTC | CASSQGVQGGSKNIQYF
TRBJ2-3 | 12 | . | . | TRBV12-3/TRBV12-4 | TGTGCCAGCAGTTTCTCCACAGATACGCAGTATTTT | CASSFSTDTQYF
TRBJ2-2 | 14 | TRBD1 | . | TRBV6-5 | TGTGCCAGCAGTCAGGGGGCGAACACCGGGGAGCTGTTTTTT | CASSQGANTGELFF
TRBJ2-4 | 15 | . | . | TRBV24-1 | TGTGCCACCATTCACAGCGGGCCCGGTCGAAACATTCAGTACTTC | CATIHSGPGRNIQYF
TRBJ2-3 | 14 | . | . | TRBV7-9 | TGTGCCAGCAGCTTGACAGGTAGCACAGATACGCAGTATTTT | CASSLTGSTDTQYF